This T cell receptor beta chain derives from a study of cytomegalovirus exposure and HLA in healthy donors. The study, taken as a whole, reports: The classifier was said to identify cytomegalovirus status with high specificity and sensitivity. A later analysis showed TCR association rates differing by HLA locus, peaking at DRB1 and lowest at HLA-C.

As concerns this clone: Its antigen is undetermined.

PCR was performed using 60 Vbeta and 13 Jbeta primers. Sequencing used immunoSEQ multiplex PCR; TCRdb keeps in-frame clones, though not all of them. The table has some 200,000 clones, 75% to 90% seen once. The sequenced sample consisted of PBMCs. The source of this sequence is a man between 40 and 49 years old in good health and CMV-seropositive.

The CDR3 DNA reads as TGCGCCAGCAGCCGATCAGGGACTAGCGGTCAAGAGACCCAGTACTTC. Its protein is CASSRSGTSGQETQYF. The chain uses TRBV4-3 and TRBJ2-5, with TRBD2 matching over 11 bases. Germline V gene data show CDR1 as LGHNA and CDR2 as YSLEER. There are 16 residues in the CDR3. The trim removed 4 bases at V and 2 bases at J, leaving 6 bases unmatched.